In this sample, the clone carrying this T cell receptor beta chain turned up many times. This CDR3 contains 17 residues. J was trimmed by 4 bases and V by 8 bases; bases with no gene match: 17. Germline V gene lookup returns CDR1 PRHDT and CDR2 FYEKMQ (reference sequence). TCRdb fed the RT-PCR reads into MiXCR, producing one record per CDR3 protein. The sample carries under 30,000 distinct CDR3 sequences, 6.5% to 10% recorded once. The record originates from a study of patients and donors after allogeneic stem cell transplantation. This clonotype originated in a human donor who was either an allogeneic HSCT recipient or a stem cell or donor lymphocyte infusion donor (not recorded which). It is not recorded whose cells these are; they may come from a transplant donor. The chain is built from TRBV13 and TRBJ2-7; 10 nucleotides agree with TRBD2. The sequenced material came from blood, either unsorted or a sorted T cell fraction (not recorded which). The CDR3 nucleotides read TGTGCCAGCCGGCGGACTAGCGGAACTGGGGGCGGTTACGAGCAGTACTTC. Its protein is CASRRTSGTGGGYEQYF.